The clone carrying this TCR beta chain was recorded many times. Its matching antigen is unknown. The source of the sample is a study of T-cell memory formation after mild COVID-19. Study-wide findings and caveats: Pre-infection memory harbored some responding clones, suggesting cross-reactive memory joined. Later expanders leaned CD4+, whereas clones that contracted between day 15 and 85 were balanced CD4/CD8.

V dropped 2 bases and J dropped 9; count of bases not matched to a gene: 5. This CDR3 comprises 14 residues. TCRdb itself ran the 5' RACE reads through MiXCR, one entry per CDR3 protein. The sample includes 260,000 or so distinct CDR3 sequences, roughly a sixth of them seen just once. This TCR derives from a man between 18 and 29 years old who had mild COVID-19 (a few samples of this study predate the infection). Cell type and time point are not known. The material sequenced was PBMCs or a T cell subset sorted from them (not recorded which). The chain has TRBV12-3 or TRBV12-4 and TRBJ2-1; 9 bases are a match to TRBD1. CDR3 sequence reads: CASSLSGQGVEQFF. In nucleotides, the CDR3 is TGTGCCAGCAGTTTATCGGGACAGGGAGTTGAGCAGTTCTTC.